The rows below give T cell receptor beta chains drawn from one sample of a study of shared clonotypes between healthy human individuals. Data came from immunoSEQ multiplex PCR; TCRdb stores just in-frame clones and leaves some out. The sample shows approximately 500,000 clones, 60% to 85% of them seen only once. The sample was PBMCs. Source of these receptors: a woman aged 40 to 49 in good health. Some clones in this sample may be carry-over from other donors' samples. Each CDR3 is given with its conserved first and last residue. Each record gives: D gene, J gene, V gene, clone size, CDR3 protein, CDR3 DNA. The D gene is left open where the match is weak. Clone size is shown for a subset of rows, as once, few, many or a class of expanded clone.

d_gene: .; j_gene: TRBJ2-7; v_gene: TRBV11-1; abundance: .; CDR3aa: CASSLAESYEQYF; CDR3nt: TGTGCCAGCAGCTTAGCGGAAAGTTACGAGCAGTACTTC
d_gene: .; j_gene: TRBJ2-3; v_gene: TRBV7-9; abundance: .; CDR3aa: CASSLETRNTQYF; CDR3nt: TGTGCCAGCAGCTTAGAGACACGGAATACGCAGTATTTT
d_gene: .; j_gene: TRBJ1-1; v_gene: TRBV5-1; abundance: once; CDR3aa: CASSLVGGMNTEAFF; CDR3nt: TGCGCCAGCAGCTTGGTCGGGGGTATGAACACTGAAGCTTTCTTT
d_gene: TRBD1; j_gene: TRBJ1-5; v_gene: TRBV10-3; abundance: .; CDR3aa: CAISSGGPYSNQPQHF; CDR3nt: TGTGCCATCAGTTCAGGGGGCCCTTATAGCAATCAGCCCCAGCATTTT
d_gene: .; j_gene: TRBJ2-3; v_gene: TRBV5-1; abundance: .; CDR3aa: CASSSNPASTDTQYF; CDR3nt: TGCGCCAGCAGCTCGAATCCAGCTAGCACAGATACGCAGTATTTT
d_gene: TRBD2; j_gene: TRBJ2-1; v_gene: TRBV10-3; abundance: once; CDR3aa: CAISAPGGPFGEQFF; CDR3nt: TGTGCCATCAGTGCCCCGGGAGGGCCGTTTGGTGAGCAGTTCTTC
d_gene: TRBD2; j_gene: TRBJ2-1; v_gene: TRBV19; abundance: many; CDR3aa: CATQPLLAGDHNEQFF; CDR3nt: TGTGCCACCCAACCCCTCCTAGCGGGGGACCACAATGAGCAGTTCTTC
d_gene: .; j_gene: TRBJ2-1; v_gene: TRBV2; abundance: .; CDR3aa: CASSESRGDNKFF; CDR3nt: TGTGCCAGCAGTGAATCCCGGGGAGACAATAAGTTCTTC
d_gene: .; j_gene: TRBJ2-7; v_gene: TRBV5-3; abundance: few; CDR3aa: CARSLRGRGAREEQYF; CDR3nt: TGTGCCAGAAGCTTGCGCGGCAGGGGGGCCCGTGAGGAGCAGTACTTC
d_gene: .; j_gene: TRBJ2-7; v_gene: TRBV27; abundance: .; CDR3aa: CASSLSANPLYEQYF; CDR3nt: TGTGCCAGCAGTTTATCGGCTAATCCCCTCTACGAGCAGTACTTC
d_gene: TRBD2; j_gene: TRBJ2-1; v_gene: TRBV30; abundance: .; CDR3aa: CALSRSSGRMGEQFF; CDR3nt: TGTGCCTTGAGCCGCTCTAGCGGGAGAATGGGTGAGCAGTTCTTC
d_gene: TRBD2; j_gene: TRBJ2-1; v_gene: TRBV18; abundance: .; CDR3aa: CASSPRLAGGEANEQFF; CDR3nt: TGTGCCAGCTCACCACGACTAGCGGGAGGGGAAGCCAATGAGCAGTTCTTC
d_gene: TRBD2; j_gene: TRBJ2-7; v_gene: TRBV4-2; abundance: once; CDR3aa: CASSQERLAEYEQYF; CDR3nt: TGTGCCAGCAGCCAAGAAAGACTAGCGGAATACGAGCAGTACTTC
d_gene: .; j_gene: TRBJ2-2; v_gene: TRBV28; abundance: .; CDR3aa: CASNRDWAAGELFF; CDR3nt: TGTGCCAGCAATCGGGACTGGGCGGCCGGGGAGCTGTTTTTT
d_gene: .; j_gene: TRBJ1-1; v_gene: TRBV5-1; abundance: .; CDR3aa: CASREQSNTEAFF; CDR3nt: TGCGCCAGCAGGGAACAGAGCAACACTGAAGCTTTCTTT
d_gene: .; j_gene: TRBJ2-3; v_gene: TRBV28; abundance: .; CDR3aa: CASNNFPTDTQYF; CDR3nt: TGTGCCAGCAACAACTTCCCCACAGATACGCAGTATTTT
d_gene: .; j_gene: TRBJ2-1; v_gene: TRBV7-9; abundance: .; CDR3aa: CAIFSGTSSYNEQFF; CDR3nt: TGTGCCATCTTCTCCGGGACGAGCTCCTACAATGAGCAGTTCTTC
d_gene: .; j_gene: TRBJ2-2; v_gene: TRBV5-1; abundance: .; CDR3aa: CASRDDGSMNTGELFF; CDR3nt: TGCGCCAGCAGAGATGACGGGTCCATGAACACCGGGGAGCTGTTTTTT
d_gene: TRBD2; j_gene: TRBJ2-5; v_gene: TRBV5-1; abundance: .; CDR3aa: CASSLSGTSKFETQYF; CDR3nt: TGCGCCAGCAGCTTGTCCGGGACTAGTAAGTTTGAGACCCAGTACTTC
d_gene: TRBD1; j_gene: TRBJ1-6; v_gene: TRBV7-3; abundance: .; CDR3aa: CASSSRQGNNSPLHF; CDR3nt: TGTGCCAGCAGCTCGCGACAGGGGAATAATTCACCCCTCCACTTT
d_gene: TRBD2; j_gene: TRBJ2-1; v_gene: TRBV7-2; abundance: .; CDR3aa: CASSLDFGGVNEQFF; CDR3nt: TGTGCCAGCAGCTTAGATTTCGGGGGGGTCAATGAGCAGTTCTTC
d_gene: .; j_gene: TRBJ2-7; v_gene: TRBV28; abundance: .; CDR3aa: CASTSGGGGKSYEQYF; CDR3nt: TGTGCCAGCACCTCCGGGGGAGGGGGGAAGTCCTACGAGCAGTACTTC
d_gene: .; j_gene: TRBJ2-3; v_gene: TRBV27; abundance: .; CDR3aa: CASKGTSTTDTQYF; CDR3nt: TGTGCCAGCAAGGGGACATCGACCACAGATACGCAGTATTTT
d_gene: .; j_gene: TRBJ1-5; v_gene: TRBV30; abundance: .; CDR3aa: CAWSTDSDQPQHF; CDR3nt: TGTGCCTGGAGTACCGACAGCGATCAGCCCCAGCATTTT
d_gene: TRBD1; j_gene: TRBJ2-7; v_gene: TRBV27; abundance: once; CDR3aa: CASSSPGQGFREQYF; CDR3nt: TGTGCCAGCAGCTCACCGGGACAGGGTTTTCGCGAGCAGTACTTC
d_gene: TRBD2; j_gene: TRBJ2-2; v_gene: TRBV6-6; abundance: .; CDR3aa: CASSYPRGGDGGELFF; CDR3nt: TGTGCCAGCAGTTACCCCCGGGGGGGGGACGGCGGGGAGCTGTTTTTT
d_gene: TRBD1; j_gene: TRBJ1-2; v_gene: TRBV15; abundance: .; CDR3aa: CATSSGTGDNYGYTF; CDR3nt: TGTGCCACCAGCAGCGGGACAGGGGACAACTATGGCTACACCTTC
d_gene: .; j_gene: TRBJ2-3; v_gene: TRBV15; abundance: .; CDR3aa: CATSRDGGQSTDTQYF; CDR3nt: TGTGCCACCAGCAGAGATGGGGGGCAGAGCACAGATACGCAGTATTTT